The 32 T cell receptor beta chains in this list originate from one sample, sequenced in a study of T-cell reconstitution after alpha-beta-depleted transplantation in children. Unique molecular identifiers were incorporated when the TCRbeta library was constructed. MiXCR, run by TCRdb on the PCR reads, gives a single entry per CDR3 protein. Of approximately 500,000 distinct CDR3 sequences in the sample, 10% were seen once. Here the sequenced sample was PBMCs, taken before TCRalphabeta/CD19-depleted stem cell transplant. The receptor set was obtained from a child aged 2-15 years with inherited bone marrow failure, due to receive a stem cell transplant.

This clonotype was found many times. This chain links TRBV7-9 with TRBJ1-2, with D hard to call. V gave up 5 bases and J gave up 4 bases, with 11 bases separating them. The CDR3 runs to 13 residues. Per germline, CDR1 SEHNR and CDR2 FQNEAQ (reference sequence). Written as DNA, the CDR3 is TGTGCCAGCAGCGCAGACTACTCCTATGGCTACACCTTC. This translates into CASSADYSYGYTF.

This clonotype was recorded many times. This chain uses TRBV24-1 with TRBJ1-1; D remains ambiguous. The germline gives CDR1 KGHDR, CDR2 SFDVKD. The CDR3 is 12 residues long. The V and J ends lost 5 bases and 3 bases respectively, with 6 bases between them. The CDR3 nucleotides are TGTGCCACCAGTGCGGGGTACACTGAAGCTTTCTTT. Its translation: CATSAGYTEAFF.

In this sample, this clonotype turned up many times. The V gene is TRBV12-3 or TRBV12-4, the J gene TRBJ2-2; D unclear. The CDR3 extends over 11 amino acids. Trimming took off 7 bases at V and 6 bases at J, with 6 bases between the two ends. This CDR3 reads CASTSPGELFF. DNA of the CDR3: TGTGCCAGCACCTCTCCCGGGGAGCTGTTTTTT.

This clonotype was detected many times. The chain employs TRBV15 and TRBJ2-1; 7 nucleotides align to TRBD2. Germline trimming cut 8 bases from V and 7 bases from J; bases unmatched to any gene: 8. The CDR3 runs to 13 residues. The V gene's germline CDR1 is LNHNV and CDR2 YYDKDF (reference sequence). The CDR3 DNA reads as TGTGCCACCGGCCCGGGACTACATAATGAGCAGTTCTTC. Translation gives CATGPGLHNEQFF. Based on the CDR3 plus reference TRBV15 and TRBJ2-1, the full variable domain is DAMVIQNPRYQVTQFGKPVTLSCSQTLNHNVMYWYQQKSSQAPKLLFHYYDKDFNNEADTPDNFQSRRPNTSFCFLDIRSPGLGDTAMYLCATGPGLHNEQFFGPGTRLTVL.

The chain combines TRBV29-1 with TRBJ2-5; maybe TRBD2 (6 bases). Trimming pared 6 bases from V and 7 bases from J, leaving 6 bases between. Germline CDR1 is SQVTM and CDR2 is ANQGSEA. The CDR3 runs 9 residues. Here the CDR3 DNA reads TGCAGCGTGGGGGGGACCCAGTACTTC. The encoded protein is CSVGGTQYF. The full variable domain, in which reference TRBV29-1 and TRBJ2-5 provide the parts outside the CDR3, is SAVISQKPSRDICQRGTSLTIQCQVDSQVTMMFWYRQQPGQSLTLIATANQGSEATYESGFVIDKFPISRPNLTFSTLTVSNMSPEDSSIYLCSVGGTQYFGPGTRLLVL.

This clonotype was counted between two and nine times. CDR3 nucleotides: TGCAGTGCTAGCGATGGAGGGGGCTCCTACAATGAGCAGTTCTTC. This encodes CSASDGGGSYNEQFF. The chain has TRBV20-1 and TRBJ2-1, with D possibly called TRBD1 or TRBD2 (6 bases each). Trimming left V 3 bases short and J 0 bases short, with 12 bases between. The CDR3 loop spans 15 amino acids. CDR1 DFQATT and CDR2 SNEGSKA come from the germline V gene (reference sequence).

This clonotype was found many times. CDR3: CASSFYSGYEQYF. CDR3 nucleotide sequence: TGTGCCAGCAGCTTCTATAGCGGTTACGAGCAGTACTTC. This chain connects TRBV7-9 to TRBJ2-7; D may be TRBD2 (6 bases). Trimming stripped 3 bases from V and 4 bases from J, with 10 bases between. Germline V gives CDR1 SEHNR, CDR2 FQNEAQ (reference sequence). The CDR3 is made up of 13 amino acids.

About this clonotype itself: Being one base from a much bigger clone, this may be a read error. The rearrangement uses TRBV29-1 and TRBJ1-2, with 7 bases fitting TRBD1. From germline, CDR1 is SQVTM and CDR2 ANQGSEA. The CDR3 consists of 13 residues. The CDR3 loop is CGVGGQGVYGYTF. The CDR3 DNA reads TGCGGCGTTGGGGGCCAGGGGGTCTATGGCTACACCTTC. The variable domain in full, with the rest retrieved from reference TRBV29-1 and TRBJ1-2, is SAVISQKPSRDICQRGTSLTIQCQVDSQVTMMFWYRQQPGQSLTLIATANQGSEATYESGFVIDKFPISRPNLTFSTLTVSNMSPEDSSIYLCGVGGQGVYGYTFGSGTRLTVV.

Points on this clonotype: A much larger clone sits a single nucleotide away, making a read error possible. The genes are TRBV9 and TRBJ2-3; 11 bases align to TRBD2. V trimming: 4 bases; J trimming: 0 bases; junction bases outside the gene matches: 10. This CDR3 is 18 amino acids long. Germline V gene data show CDR1 as SGDLS and CDR2 as YYNGEE. CDR3 protein: CASSSRPGTSGSTDTQYF. CDR3 nucleotides: TGTGCCAGCAGCTCCCGCCCCGGGACTAGCGGAAGCACAGATACGCAGTATTTT.

The rearrangement links TRBV20-1 to TRBJ2-7; 9 nucleotides line up with TRBD2. This CDR3 has 15 amino acids. The V segment lost 5 bases and the J segment 1 base; nucleotides outside the gene matches: 9. Germline V gene lookup returns CDR1 DFQATT and CDR2 SNEGSKA (reference sequence). CDR3 sequence: CSAFETSGFSYEQYF. The CDR3, as DNA: TGCAGTGCTTTCGAAACTAGCGGGTTTTCCTACGAGCAGTACTTC.

A few counts support this clonotype. The genes are TRBV3-1 and TRBJ2-2; D gene uncertain. Germline loops: CDR1 LGHDT, CDR2 YNNKEL (reference sequence). The V end was cut by 3 bases, the J end by 2 bases, with 10 bases between. CDR3 length: 15 residues. CDR3 in amino acids: CASSHSTRNTGELFF. CDR3 in DNA: TGTGCCAGCAGCCACTCGACCCGTAACACCGGGGAGCTGTTTTTT. The full variable domain, with the rest looked up from reference TRBV3-1 and TRBJ2-2, is DTAVSQTPKYLVTQMGNDKSIKCEQNLGHDTMYWYKQDSKKFLKIMFSYNNKELIINETVPNRFSPKSPDKAHLNLHINSLELGDSAVYFCASSHSTRNTGELFFGEGSRLTVL.

This clonotype was seen at least ten times. The chain uses TRBV20-1 and TRBJ2-7; 7 nucleotides match TRBD2. The trim removed 0 bases at V and 3 bases at J, leaving 2 bases unmatched. Germline CDR1 and CDR2: DFQATT and SNEGSKA (reference sequence). The CDR3 has 13 residues. CDR3 region: CSARDPGGYEQYF. The CDR3 nucleotides are TGCAGTGCTAGAGATCCGGGAGGCTACGAGCAGTACTTC.

This clonotype was seen at least ten times. The CDR3 here is CSAREGGRAGEQYF. CDR3 nucleotide sequence: TGCAGTGCTAGAGAGGGCGGGAGGGCCGGCGAGCAGTACTTC. The gene calls are TRBV20-1 and TRBJ2-7; 9 nucleotides align to TRBD2. Losses at the gene ends were 0 bases for V and 6 bases for J; bases not matched to a gene: 6. CDR3 length equals 14 residues. Per the germline V gene, CDR1 is DFQATT and CDR2 is SNEGSKA (reference sequence).

This clonotype occurred many times. The chain couples TRBV3-1 to TRBJ2-1; D might be TRBD1 (6 bases). This CDR3 contains 15 residues. CDR1 and CDR2 from the germline V gene are LGHDT and YNNKEL (reference sequence). V lost 2 bases and J 2 bases, leaving 10 bases between the germline ends. The CDR3 DNA is TGTGCCAGCAGCCAATCCCGGACAGCCTACAATGAGCAGTTCTTC. Encoded protein: CASSQSRTAYNEQFF.

This clonotype came up many times. The rearrangement joins TRBV5-6 to TRBJ2-7; TRBD2 agrees at 9 bases. The CDR3 sequence is 15 residues long. With V trimmed by 0 bases and J by 2 bases, 3 bases remained unmatched. Germline values: CDR1 SGHDT, CDR2 YYEEEE. The CDR3 nucleotides read TGTGCCAGCAGCTTGGAAGCGGGAGGTCCCTACGAGCAGTACTTC. Protein sequence: CASSLEAGGPYEQYF.

This clonotype was seen at least ten times. The chain couples TRBV5-1 to TRBJ2-1; D call uncertain. The CDR3 has 14 amino acids. V was clipped by 3 bases and J by 2 bases, with 9 bases between them. Germline CDR1 is SGHRS and CDR2 is YFSETQ. The CDR3: CASSSDQTYNEQFF. CDR3 nucleotide sequence: TGCGCCAGCAGCTCGGACCAAACCTACAATGAGCAGTTCTTC. Looking up the rest from reference TRBV5-1 and TRBJ2-1 gives the full variable domain: KAGVTQTPRYLIKTRGQQVTLSCSPISGHRSVSWYQQTPGQGLQFLFEYFSETQRNKGNFPGRFSGRQFSNSRSEMNVSTLELGDSALYLCASSSDQTYNEQFFGPGTRLTVL.

This clonotype was recorded many times. The genes are TRBV13 and TRBJ2-1; D is undetermined. The germline V gene encodes CDR1 PRHDT and CDR2 FYEKMQ (reference sequence). CDR3 length: 8 residues. This CDR3 is CVRNEQFF. In DNA form, the CDR3 reads TGTGTCCGCAATGAGCAGTTCTTC. Full variable domain (rest looked up from reference TRBV13 and TRBJ2-1): AAGVIQSPRHLIKEKRETATLKCYPIPRHDTVYWYQQGPGQDPQFLISFYEKMQSDKGSIPDRFSAQQFSDYHSELNMSSLELGDSALYFCVRNEQFFGPGTRLTVL.

Concerning this clonotype: This may be a read error, as it is one base from a much larger clone. This chain uses TRBV12-3 or TRBV12-4 with TRBJ2-7; D gene ambiguous. Between the trimmed V and J ends, which lost 5 bases and 0 bases, there was a span of 14 bases. There are 15 residues in the CDR3. CDR3 sequence: CASSPRYRSSYEQYF. Here the CDR3 DNA reads TGTGCCAGCAGTCCAAGGTACAGAAGCTCCTACGAGCAGTACTTC.

This clonotype has ten or more counts. V and J are TRBV4-2 and TRBJ2-1, with 12 bases fitting TRBD2. The trim removed 1 base at V and 7 bases at J, leaving 5 bases unmatched. In germline, CDR1 is LGHNA, CDR2 YNFKEQ. The CDR3 runs to 16 residues. DNA of the CDR3: TGTGCCAGCAGCCAAGGACTAGCGGGAGAGTTGAATGAGCAGTTCTTC. It encodes CASSQGLAGELNEQFF.

Concerning this clonotype itself: Since a much larger clone is just one base distant, this may be a read error. The genes are TRBV11-1 and TRBJ2-1; D possibly uses TRBD1 or TRBD2 (5 bases each). The germline V gene has CDR1 SGHAT and CDR2 FQDESV (reference sequence). Deletions cut 5 bases from V and 7 bases from J, with 27 bases between. This CDR3 is built from 18 residues. The CDR3 DNA sequence: TGTGCCAGCAGCCGTGATCCCCCTCAGGGACGCTATAGGAATGAGCAGTTCTTC. Translating gives CASSRDPPQGRYRNEQFF. Full variable domain (missing parts from reference TRBV11-1 and TRBJ2-1): EAEVAQSPRYKITEKSQAVAFWCDPISGHATLYWYRQILGQGPELLVQFQDESVVDDSQLPKDRFSAERLKGVDSTLKIQPAELGDSAMYLCASSRDPPQGRYRNEQFFGPGTRLTVL.

Only a few counts were recorded for this clonotype. This chain joins TRBV7-9 and TRBJ2-7; 10 positions agree with TRBD1. CDR1 and CDR2 from the germline V gene are SEHNR and FQNEAQ (reference sequence). The CDR3 totals 15 residues. V shed 5 bases and J 5 bases; nucleotides not matched to a gene: 9. CDR3 loop: CASSATGTGAHEQYF. The DNA of the CDR3 is TGTGCCAGCAGCGCCACCGGGACAGGGGCACACGAGCAGTACTTC.

This clonotype came up many times. The rearrangement links TRBV10-2 to TRBJ2-7, with 10 bases lining up with TRBD2. The CDR3 runs 15 residues. J lost 2 bases, V lost 3 bases, and 4 bases had no gene match. The germline V gene has CDR1 WSHSY and CDR2 SAAADI. For the CDR3, the DNA is TGCGCCAGCAGTGACGGGACTAGCGACCCCTACGAGCAGTACTTC. It encodes CASSDGTSDPYEQYF.

A word on this clonotype: One end of the junction fails to match germline, which may point to a read error. CDR3: CAGSEGPGTGGTYEQYF. CDR3 in DNA: TGTGCCGGCAGTGAAGGGCCCGGGACAGGGGGAACCTACGAGCAGTACTTC. This sequence joins TRBV6-1 and TRBJ2-7; 11 nucleotides line up with TRBD1. This CDR3 has 17 amino acids. Germline-derived CDR1 and CDR2 are MNHNS and SASEGT.

In its sample, this clonotype was seen many times. The chain recombines TRBV28 with TRBJ1-1; D is possibly TRBD1 (5 bases). CDR1 and CDR2 (germline): MDHEN, SYDVKM. The CDR3 length is 14 residues. V was clipped by 2 bases and J by 9 bases, with 16 bases between them. As DNA, the CDR3 is TGTGCCAGCAGTTTACTGACGGGCAGGGAAAAAGCTTTCTTT. Amino acid sequence: CASSLLTGREKAFF.

This clonotype appeared many times. Written as DNA, the CDR3 is TGTGCCAGCGGCTCGGAGGTTAGTGAGCAGTTCTTC. This translates into CASGSEVSEQFF. This chain connects TRBV12-3 or TRBV12-4 to TRBJ2-1; tentatively, D is TRBD2 (5 bases). The CDR3 covers 12 residues. V shed 8 bases and J shed 9 bases, with 14 bases lying between them.

Ten or more counts support this clonotype. The rearrangement links TRBV7-9 to TRBJ2-2; D call uncertain. CDR3 length equals 15 residues. V lost 7 bases, J lost 0 bases, and 12 bases lay in between. Germline lookup yields CDR1 SEHNR and CDR2 FQNEAQ (reference sequence). CDR3 protein: CASTEARPNTGELFF. For the CDR3, the DNA is TGTGCCAGCACCGAGGCCAGGCCGAACACCGGGGAGCTGTTTTTT.

This clonotype came up many times. This sequence joins TRBV2 and TRBJ2-1, with D hard to call. The germline V gene encodes CDR1 SNHLY and CDR2 FYNNEI. V dropped 7 bases and J dropped 2 bases, with 9 bases sitting between them. The CDR3 length is 13 residues. Here the CDR3 DNA reads TGTGCCAGCATGGCGGACCCCTACAATGAGCAGTTCTTC. This encodes CASMADPYNEQFF.

This clonotype showed up many times. V usage is TRBV10-2 and J usage is TRBJ2-3; D might be TRBD2 (5 bases). The length of the CDR3 is 15 residues. Germline-derived CDR1 and CDR2 are WSHSY and SAAADI. The V end was cut by 4 bases, the J end by 6 bases, with 17 bases between. The CDR3 DNA sequence: TGCGCCAGCAGTGCTTTCCCAGGCATAGCGGATACGCAGTATTTT. It encodes CASSAFPGIADTQYF.

There are many counts of this clonotype. The gene calls are TRBV6-1 and TRBJ2-7; a possible D gene is TRBD2 (6 bases). Looked up from germline, CDR1 is MNHNS and CDR2 is SASEGT. CDR3 length: 14 amino acids. Deletions cut 6 bases from V and 3 bases from J, with 15 bases between. In DNA, the CDR3 is TGTGCCAGCAGGAGTCTGTGGGGGGTCTACGAGCAGTACTTC. Its translation: CASRSLWGVYEQYF.

Concerning this clonotype: A much larger clonotype is one base distant, so this may be a read error. This chain links TRBV7-9 with TRBJ1-1, with 7 bases identical to TRBD1. The CDR3 totals 14 residues. Germline V gene data show CDR1 as SEHNR and CDR2 as FQNEAQ (reference sequence). The CDR3 loop reads CASSGGQMNTAAFF. The CDR3 coding sequence is TGTGCCAGCAGCGGGGGACAGATGAACACTGCAGCTTTCTTT.

Ten or more counts support this clonotype. The chain links TRBV10-3 to TRBJ1-6, with 8 nucleotides matching TRBD1. The J segment lost 10 bases and the V segment lost 6 bases, leaving 8 bases of the junction unmatched. Germline V lookup: CDR1 ENHRY, CDR2 SYGVKD. The CDR3 loop spans 14 amino acids. This CDR3 reads CAIRGRGLRSPLHF. DNA for the CDR3: TGTGCCATCAGAGGCAGGGGGCTTCGCTCACCCCTCCACTTT.

V usage is TRBV20-1 and J usage is TRBJ1-6; unclear D gene. The CDR3 runs 15 residues. Germline CDR1 is DFQATT and CDR2 is SNEGSKA (reference sequence). V shed 1 base and J shed 10 bases, with 17 bases lying between them. The CDR3: CSARGTDRWASPLHF. DNA for the CDR3: TGCAGTGCTAGAGGGACGGATCGGTGGGCCTCACCCCTCCACTTT.